This T cell receptor beta chain appears in the sequencing data of a study of T cells in Graves' hyperthyroidism and ophthalmopathy. Trimming removed 2 bases at V and 2 bases at J, with 6 bases between. The CDR3 consists of 13 residues. Germline loops: CDR1 MNHEY, CDR2 SVGEGT. Used for diagnoses were clinical symptoms, serum thyroxine and TRAb, thyroid ultrasound and orbital computed tomography. This clonotype was recorded many times. Regions amplified from RNA transcripts were the TCR beta CDR3 regions. The primer set for the first-round RT-PCR of the TCR CDR3 was HTBI. TCRdb redid the calling of the multiplex PCR reads with MiXCR, one entry per CDR3 protein. Seen here are roughly 550,000 distinct CDR3 sequences, 15% to 20% observed once, and the top ten hold 25% to 35%.

The sequencing sample was made of blood. This clonotype was sampled from a woman aged 25 to 39 with Graves' ophthalmopathy. The gene calls are TRBV6-2 or TRBV6-3 and TRBJ1-1; D remains unclear. The CDR3 bases are TGTGCCAGCAGTTACATCAGAAACACTGAAGCTTTCTTT. Protein product: CASSYIRNTEAFF.